The rows below give T cell receptor beta chains drawn from one sample of a study of cytomegalovirus exposure and HLA in healthy donors. The method was immunoSEQ multiplex PCR; TCRdb's version includes in-frame clones alone and lacks a portion of them. The data hold approximately 160,000 clones, with roughly nine tenths observed a single time. Sample: PBMCs. The receptor set was obtained from a woman between 18 and 29 years old in good health and CMV-seropositive. The CDR3 runs from the conserved cysteine through the conserved F or W. D genes are given only for firm matches. Some rows mark clone size as missing; the rest say once, few, many or name a class of expanded clone.

length	size	D	V	J	DNA	CDR3
16	once	.	TRBV6-4	TRBJ2-3	TGTGCCAGCAGTGACTCTTCCGCGGGAAGCACAGATACGCAGTATTTT	CASSDSSAGSTDTQYF
13	.	TRBD1	TRBV28	TRBJ1-2	TGTGCCACCTCGACAGGGGTTAACTATGGCTACACCTTC	CATSTGVNYGYTF
14	.	TRBD2	TRBV6-6	TRBJ2-3	TGTGCCAGCCGGCCGGGGGGGCGGGGAGATACGCAGTATTTT	CASRPGGRGDTQYF
16	.	TRBD2	TRBV7-2	TRBJ2-1	TGTGCCAGCAGCCAGGGGGTGCGGGAGGGTTCAATTGAGCAGTTCTTC	CASSQGVREGSIEQFF
14	few	.	TRBV11-3	TRBJ2-7	TGTGCCAGCAGTCCTGGAGCGGGCTACTACGAGCAGTACTTC	CASSPGAGYYEQYF
16	.	TRBD2	TRBV5-8	TRBJ2-1	TGTGCCAGCAGCTCACCCCCCGGGGGGGTCTACAATGAGCAGTTCTTC	CASSSPPGGVYNEQFF
17	.	.	TRBV5-6	TRBJ1-3	TGTGCCAGCAGCTTGAGAACGGACTCCCTCTCTGGAAACACCATATATTTT	CASSLRTDSLSGNTIYF
16	.	TRBD1	TRBV7-2	TRBJ2-5	TGTGCCAGCAGCCGTACAGGGGAGAAGAATGGGGAGACCCAGTACTTC	CASSRTGEKNGETQYF
12	.	.	TRBV5-6	TRBJ1-2	TGTGCCAGCAGCTCGACAGGTGCAGGCTACACCTTC	CASSSTGAGYTF
12	.	.	TRBV6-1	TRBJ2-7	TGTGCCAGCAGTGAAATCGGTGGCGAGCAGTACTTC	CASSEIGGEQYF